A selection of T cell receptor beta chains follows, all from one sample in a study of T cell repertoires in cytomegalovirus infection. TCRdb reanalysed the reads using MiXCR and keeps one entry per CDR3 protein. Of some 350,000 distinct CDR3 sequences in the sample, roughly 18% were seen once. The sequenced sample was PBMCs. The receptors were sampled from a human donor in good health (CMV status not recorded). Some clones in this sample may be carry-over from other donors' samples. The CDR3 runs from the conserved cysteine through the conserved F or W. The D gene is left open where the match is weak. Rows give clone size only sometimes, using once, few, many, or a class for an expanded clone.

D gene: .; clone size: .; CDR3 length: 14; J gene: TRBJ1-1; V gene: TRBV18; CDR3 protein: CASSSAAGDTEAFF; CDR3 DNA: TGTGCCAGCTCATCGGCAGCGGGAGACACTGAAGCTTTCTTT
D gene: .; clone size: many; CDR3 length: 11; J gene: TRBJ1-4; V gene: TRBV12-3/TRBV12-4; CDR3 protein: CASTQNEKLFF; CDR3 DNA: TGTGCCAGCACCCAAAATGAAAAACTGTTTTTT
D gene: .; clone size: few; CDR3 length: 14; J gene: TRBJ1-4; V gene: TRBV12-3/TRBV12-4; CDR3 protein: CASSKGGRDEKLFF; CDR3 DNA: TGTGCCAGCAGCAAGGGTGGCAGGGATGAAAAACTGTTTTTT
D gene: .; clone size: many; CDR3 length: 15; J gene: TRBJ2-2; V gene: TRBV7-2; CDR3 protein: CASSLMGSHTGELFF; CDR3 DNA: TGTGCCAGCAGCTTAATGGGTAGCCACACCGGGGAGCTGTTTTTT
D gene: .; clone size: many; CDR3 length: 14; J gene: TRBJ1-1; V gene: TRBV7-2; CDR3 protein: CASSLSPLNTEAFF; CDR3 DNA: TGTGCCAGCAGCTTAAGTCCATTGAACACTGAAGCTTTCTTT
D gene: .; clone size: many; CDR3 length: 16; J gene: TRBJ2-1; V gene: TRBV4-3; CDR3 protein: CASSQDRGWVSNEQFF; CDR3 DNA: TGCGCCAGCAGCCAAGATCGGGGATGGGTGTCCAATGAGCAGTTCTTC
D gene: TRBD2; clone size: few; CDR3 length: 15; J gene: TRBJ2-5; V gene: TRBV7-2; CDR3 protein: CASSTNSGGQETQYF; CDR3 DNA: TGTGCCAGCAGCACGAATAGCGGGGGCCAAGAGACCCAGTACTTC
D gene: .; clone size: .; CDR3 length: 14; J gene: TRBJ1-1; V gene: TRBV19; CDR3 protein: CASSTSIINTEAFF; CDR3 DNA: TGTGCCAGTAGTACTTCAATAATAAACACTGAAGCTTTCTTT
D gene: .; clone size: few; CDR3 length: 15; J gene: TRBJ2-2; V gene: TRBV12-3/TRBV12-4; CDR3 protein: CASRGSGRNTGELFF; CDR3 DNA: TGTGCCAGCAGGGGTAGCGGTCGGAACACCGGGGAGCTGTTTTTT
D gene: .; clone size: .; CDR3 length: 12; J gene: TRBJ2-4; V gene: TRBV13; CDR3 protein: CASSGQRHIQYF; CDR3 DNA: TGTGCCAGCAGCGGACAGAGGCACATTCAGTACTTC
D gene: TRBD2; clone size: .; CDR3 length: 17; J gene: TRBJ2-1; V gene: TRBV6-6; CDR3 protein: CASSYSVRRGGYNEQFF; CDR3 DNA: TGTGCCAGCAGTTACTCGGTCCGGCGGGGGGGATACAATGAGCAGTTCTTC
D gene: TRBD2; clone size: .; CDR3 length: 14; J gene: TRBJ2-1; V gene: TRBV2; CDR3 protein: CAAKPTGGDNEQFF; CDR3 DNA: TGTGCCGCAAAGCCAACGGGAGGGGACAATGAGCAGTTCTTC
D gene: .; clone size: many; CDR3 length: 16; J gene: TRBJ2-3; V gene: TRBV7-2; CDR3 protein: CASSSLKASGTDTQYF; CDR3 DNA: TGTGCCAGCAGCTCCTTGAAGGCTAGCGGCACAGATACGCAGTATTTT
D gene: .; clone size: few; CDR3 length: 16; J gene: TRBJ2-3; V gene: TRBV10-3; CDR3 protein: CATREGSGTSTDTQYF; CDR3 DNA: TGTGCCACCCGCGAGGGTAGCGGTACTAGCACAGATACGCAGTATTTT
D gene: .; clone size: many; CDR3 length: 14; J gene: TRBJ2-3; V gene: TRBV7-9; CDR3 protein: CASSPFSRTDTQYF; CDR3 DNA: TGTGCCAGCAGCCCTTTCAGCCGCACAGATACGCAGTATTTT
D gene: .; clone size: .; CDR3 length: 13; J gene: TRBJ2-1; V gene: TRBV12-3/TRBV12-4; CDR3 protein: CASSLTQGSEQFF; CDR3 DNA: TGTGCCAGCAGCCTCACGCAGGGGTCTGAGCAGTTCTTC
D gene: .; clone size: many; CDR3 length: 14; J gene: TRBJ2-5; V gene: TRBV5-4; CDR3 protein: CASSERGGSETQYF; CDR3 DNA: TGTGCCAGCAGCGAAAGGGGGGGCTCGGAGACCCAGTACTTC
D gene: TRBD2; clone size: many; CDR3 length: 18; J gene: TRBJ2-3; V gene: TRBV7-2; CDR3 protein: CASSPGRTSGRMGDTQYF; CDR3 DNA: TGTGCCAGCAGCCCCGGTCGGACTAGCGGGAGAATGGGAGATACGCAGTATTTT
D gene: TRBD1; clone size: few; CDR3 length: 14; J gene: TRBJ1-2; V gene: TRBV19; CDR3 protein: CASKSPGGIYGYTF; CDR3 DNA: TGTGCCAGTAAATCGCCAGGGGGTATCTATGGCTACACCTTC
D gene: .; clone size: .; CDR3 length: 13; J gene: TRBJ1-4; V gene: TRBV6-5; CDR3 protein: CASLDRLNEKLFF; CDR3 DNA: TGTGCCAGCTTGGACAGACTTAATGAAAAACTGTTTTTT
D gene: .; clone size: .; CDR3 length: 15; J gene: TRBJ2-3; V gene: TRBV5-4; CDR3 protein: CASSLGWASADTQYF; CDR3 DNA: TGTGCCAGCAGCCTCGGGTGGGCCTCCGCAGATACGCAGTATTTT
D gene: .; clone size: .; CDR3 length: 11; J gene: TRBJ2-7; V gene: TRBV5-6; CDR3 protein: CASSFMYEQYF; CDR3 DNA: TGTGCCAGCAGCTTTATGTACGAGCAGTACTTC
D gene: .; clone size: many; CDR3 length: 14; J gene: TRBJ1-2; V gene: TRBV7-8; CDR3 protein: CASTEDSRNYGYTF; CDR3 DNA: TGTGCCAGCACCGAGGACAGCCGAAACTATGGCTACACCTTC
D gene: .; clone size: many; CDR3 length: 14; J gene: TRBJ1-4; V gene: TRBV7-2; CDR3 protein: CASSFRRGNEKLFF; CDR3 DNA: TGTGCCAGCAGCTTTCGAAGGGGTAATGAAAAACTGTTTTTT